This T cell receptor (beta chain) was sequenced for a study of CD8 T cells in ankylosing spondylitis. General study points: About 8 highly homologous variants made up a TCR beta motif that seemed to typify ankylosing spondylitis blood.

MiXCR, run by TCRdb on the 5' RACE reads, gives a single entry per CDR3 protein. The sample contains hundreds of thousands of distinct CDR3 sequences, roughly 10% of which appear only once. The CDR3 contains 15 residues. Germline values: CDR1 SGHTA, CDR2 FQGNSA. The germline V and J ends were trimmed by 6 bases and 4 bases, with 16 bases remaining between them. This clonotype was seen more than once but under ten times. Its antigen is unknown. The material sequenced was blood, either unsorted or a sorted T cell fraction (not recorded which). The chain carries TRBV7-2 and TRBJ1-3, with a weak D call TRBD1 (5 bases). The source is a male donor with ankylosing spondylitis. This CDR3 reads CASSLNQGMGNTIYF. In DNA form, the CDR3 reads TGTGCCAGCAGTTTAAACCAGGGCATGGGAAACACCATATATTTT.